Shown below are 17 T cell receptor beta chains from a single sample sequenced in a study of shared clonotypes between healthy human individuals. Naive CD8 cells were CD45RO-negative, positively selected for CCR7, excluding terminally differentiated effector memory CD45RA+ cells. Measured with immunoSEQ multiplex PCR; TCRdb has only the in-frame clones, and not every one. Seen here are over 800,000 clones, around 93% observed once, and the top ten hold more than 20%. Material for sequencing was naive CD8+ T cells sorted from blood. These receptors all stem from a man younger than 45 in good health.

This sequence joins TRBV27 and TRBJ2-3, with a possible D match to TRBD2 (6 bases). This CDR3 has 14 residues. The germline V gene has CDR1 MNHEY and CDR2 SMNVEV (reference sequence). Trimming stripped 8 bases from V and 3 bases from J, with 15 bases between. In DNA form, the CDR3 reads TGTGCCAGCCGCCCCGTCGGGAGAACAGATACGCAGTATTTT. Its protein is CASRPVGRTDTQYF.

The chain recombines TRBV19 with TRBJ2-1; D is possibly TRBD2 (5 bases). Germline assignment: CDR1 LNHDA and CDR2 SQIVND (reference sequence). The CDR3 runs 13 residues. The V and J ends lost 4 bases and 6 bases respectively, with 10 bases between them. CDR3 amino acids: CASSTLSGNEQFF. CDR3 coding DNA: TGTGCCAGTAGTACCCTCAGCGGCAATGAGCAGTTCTTC.

With respect to this clone: Within the sample, other DNA sequences also encode this same CDR3. V is TRBV18 and J is TRBJ2-7, with 10 bases matching TRBD1. The CDR3 runs to 14 residues. Germline trimming cut 3 bases from V and 3 bases from J; bases unmatched to any gene: 2. Germline CDR1 is KGHSH and CDR2 is LQKENI. This chain's CDR3 is CASSPGTGVYEQYF. Written as DNA, the CDR3 is TGTGCCAGCTCACCTGGGACAGGGGTCTACGAGCAGTACTTC.

This clone was recorded a few times. V is TRBV28 and J is TRBJ1-3, with TRBD1 as a possible D gene (6 bases). This CDR3 has 14 amino acids. Trimming took 1 base from V and 5 from J, leaving 9 bases between them. Germline loops: CDR1 MDHEN, CDR2 SYDVKM. The CDR3 region is CASSLSRGRNTIYF. CDR3 in DNA: TGTGCCAGCAGTTTATCCAGGGGTCGAAACACCATATATTTT.

CDR3 region: CASSYSGSGDEQFF. As DNA, the CDR3 is TGTGCCAGCAGTTACTCAGGGTCTGGCGATGAGCAGTTCTTC. The chain has TRBV6-5 and TRBJ2-1; D unclear. Trimming pared 0 bases from V and 8 bases from J, leaving 11 bases between. The CDR3 totals 14 residues. Germline loops: CDR1 MNHEY, CDR2 SVGAGI.

The chain couples TRBV7-2 to TRBJ2-7; D unclear. The germline V gene has CDR1 SGHTA and CDR2 FQGNSA. V was clipped by 2 bases and J by 2 bases, with 7 bases between them. The CDR3 extends over 13 amino acids. The CDR3 loop is CASSLYLAYEQYF. The CDR3 DNA reads TGTGCCAGCAGCTTATATCTAGCCTACGAGCAGTACTTC.

In DNA form, the CDR3 reads TGTGCCAGCAGCGCCGCCAGGGACACAAGGGAGTACTTC. Translated: CASSAARDTREYF. The chain is built from TRBV7-9 and TRBJ2-5; possible D gene TRBD1, 6 bases. The CDR3 length is 13 residues. The V end was cut by 5 bases, the J end by 12 bases, with 19 bases between. Looked up from germline, CDR1 is SEHNR and CDR2 is FQNEAQ (reference sequence).

The chain uses TRBV15 and TRBJ2-1; 11 bases agree with TRBD1. Trimming at V came to 4 bases and at J to 4 bases, leaving 3 bases not matched to a gene. Germline V gene sequence: CDR1 LNHNV, CDR2 YYDKDF (reference sequence). This CDR3 region has 15 residues. CDR3 in DNA: TGTGCCACCAGCACCGGGACAGGGGGTTACAATGAGCAGTTCTTC. Protein product: CATSTGTGGYNEQFF. Filled out from reference TRBV15 and TRBJ2-1, the complete variable domain reads DAMVIQNPRYQVTQFGKPVTLSCSQTLNHNVMYWYQQKSSQAPKLLFHYYDKDFNNEADTPDNFQSRRPNTSFCFLDIRSPGLGDTAMYLCATSTGTGGYNEQFFGPGTRLTVL.

V is TRBV7-6 and J is TRBJ2-6; 8 bases fit TRBD1. This CDR3 has 22 amino acids. Germline V gene lookup returns CDR1 SGHVS and CDR2 FNYEAQ. Unmatched junction bases numbered 16, after V lost 0 bases and J lost 0 bases. In nucleotides, the CDR3 is TGTGCCAGCAGCTTAGCTTTCCATCGACCAGGACAGGGAACCTCTGGGGCCAACGTCCTGACTTTC. Amino acids: CASSLAFHRPGQGTSGANVLTF.

The chain carries TRBV15 and TRBJ1-5; possible D gene TRBD1, 6 bases. Trimming stripped 1 base from V and 0 bases from J, with 10 bases between. Per the germline V gene, CDR1 is LNHNV and CDR2 is YYDKDF (reference sequence). This CDR3 has 16 amino acids. CDR3 residues: CATSRGTAYSNQPQHF. The CDR3 nucleotides are TGTGCCACCAGCAGAGGGACAGCTTATAGCAATCAGCCCCAGCATTTT.

The chain employs TRBV29-1 and TRBJ2-2, with 9 bases matching TRBD2. V trimming: 6 bases; J trimming: 10 bases; junction bases outside the gene matches: 12. Looked up from germline, CDR1 is SQVTM and CDR2 is ANQGSEA. The CDR3 has 14 residues. The CDR3 is CSVAGASGVVELFF. CDR3 DNA: TGCAGCGTAGCTGGGGCTAGCGGGGTGGTGGAGCTGTTTTTT.

This chain joins TRBV27 and TRBJ2-1, with TRBD1 matching 7 bases. Germline CDR1 reads MNHEY; CDR2 reads SMNVEV (reference sequence). With 8 bases clipped from V and 7 bases from J, the junction kept 17 bases outside the gene matches. The CDR3 consists of 16 residues. The CDR3 loop reads CASWPSTGLGLNEQFF. The CDR3 DNA is TGTGCCAGCTGGCCCTCGACAGGGTTGGGGCTTAATGAGCAGTTCTTC.

This rearrangement joins TRBV6-4 to TRBJ2-3; 15 bases map to TRBD2. The CDR3 consists of 17 residues. Trimming at V came to 4 bases and at J to 0 bases, leaving 2 bases not matched to a gene. Germline V gene sequence: CDR1 MRHNA, CDR2 SNTAGT. CDR3 loop: CASSGTSGGGSTDTQYF. DNA for the CDR3: TGTGCCAGCAGTGGGACTAGCGGGGGGGGGAGCACAGATACGCAGTATTTT.

The chain couples TRBV2 to TRBJ1-4; D remains ambiguous. The germline V gene has CDR1 SNHLY and CDR2 FYNNEI. The CDR3 extends over 14 amino acids. V was trimmed by 11 bases and J by 5 bases, leaving 18 bases between them. CDR3 sequence (DNA): TGTGCCCACAACGACGGCGGGTGGAATGAAAAACTGTTTTTT. Its translation: CAHNDGGWNEKLFF.

The sample holds one count of this clone. V and J are TRBV5-5 and TRBJ2-5, with 7 bases lining up with TRBD1. CDR1 and CDR2 (germline): SGHKS, YYEKEE (reference sequence). V trimming: 4 bases; J trimming: 2 bases; junction bases outside the gene matches: 8. The CDR3 runs to 15 residues. CDR3 bases: TGTGCCAGCAGCCATAGCCTGGGACAGCAAGAGACCCAGTACTTC. Translation: CASSHSLGQQETQYF.

The gene calls are TRBV4-1 and TRBJ1-5, with 7 nucleotides matching TRBD1. Germline values: CDR1 MGHRA, CDR2 YSYEKL. The CDR3 has 14 amino acids. The junction had 3 bases not matched to a gene; V was cut back by 3 bases and J by 4 bases. CDR3 coding DNA: TGCGCCAGCAGCCAGATACAGGGGAATCAGCCCCAGCATTTT. Protein: CASSQIQGNQPQHF.

The CDR3 sequence: CASSEGDRTYEQYF. In nucleotides, the CDR3 is TGTGCCAGCAGTGAAGGGGACAGGACCTACGAGCAGTACTTC. The chain joins TRBV2 to TRBJ2-7; TRBD1 matches at 8 bases. Trimming at V came to 1 base and at J to 2 bases, leaving 1 base not matched to a gene. The CDR3 loop spans 14 amino acids. CDR1 is SNHLY, CDR2 FYNNEI, per germline.